This T cell receptor (beta chain) was found in a study of blood T cell repertoires in COVID-19. Study-level information: COVID-19 samples collected from the United States, Italy and Spain covered acute and convalescent phases. From T cells, B-cell-depleted T cells, or PBMCs came the material, which was cDNA or gDNA.

Authors' processing steps: Reference gene primer amplification yielded estimated nucleated cell counts. Repertoires were generated with immunoSEQ multiplex PCR, while TCRdb's copy carries only in-frame clones and drops some. V, J and clone size reflect that table, while D and trimming were determined from the DNA. Here the sample spans about 160,000 clones, approximately 80% being singletons. Trimming stripped 8 bases from V and 5 bases from J, with 9 bases between. Germline V CDR1 and CDR2: LNHDA, SQIVND (reference sequence). This CDR3 contains 11 residues. Input material: peripheral blood. The chain uses TRBV19 and TRBJ1-2, with D possibly matching TRBD1 (5 bases). This receptor was identified in a woman in her 40s with COVID-19, enrolled during active disease. This CDR3 reads CASGDRYGYTF. In DNA form, the CDR3 reads TGTGCCAGTGGAGACAGATATGGCTACACCTTC.